This T cell receptor beta chain emerged from a study of cytomegalovirus exposure and HLA in healthy donors. The PCR employed 60 Vbeta primers together with 13 Jbeta primers. Repertoires were generated with immunoSEQ multiplex PCR, while TCRdb's copy carries only in-frame clones and drops some. The sample carries 100,000 to 150,000 clones, approximately 75% recorded once. The specimen sequenced was PBMCs. This clonotype was sampled from a woman between 50 and 59 years old in good health and CMV-seronegative.

The CDR3 nucleotides read TGCGCCAGCAGCTCGGGACTAGCGGGAGAAGATACGCAGTATTTT. This encodes CASSSGLAGEDTQYF. The chain recombines TRBV5-1 with TRBJ2-3; 14 positions match TRBD2. V shed 3 bases and J 5 bases; nucleotides not matched to a gene: 2. This CDR3 is built from 15 residues. CDR1 SGHRS and CDR2 YFSETQ come from the germline V gene.